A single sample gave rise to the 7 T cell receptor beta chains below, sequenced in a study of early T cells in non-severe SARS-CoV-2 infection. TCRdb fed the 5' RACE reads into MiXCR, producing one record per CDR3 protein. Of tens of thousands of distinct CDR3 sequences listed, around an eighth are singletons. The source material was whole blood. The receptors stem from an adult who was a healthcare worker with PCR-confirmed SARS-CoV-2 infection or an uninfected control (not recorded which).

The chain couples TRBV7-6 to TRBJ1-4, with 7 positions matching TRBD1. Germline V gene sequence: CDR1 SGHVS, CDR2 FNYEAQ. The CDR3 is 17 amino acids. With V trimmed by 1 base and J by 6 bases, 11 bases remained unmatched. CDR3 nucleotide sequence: TGTGCCAGCAGCTTAGACCTCGACAGGGTTGAAGATGAAAAACTGTTTTTT. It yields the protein CASSLDLDRVEDEKLFF.

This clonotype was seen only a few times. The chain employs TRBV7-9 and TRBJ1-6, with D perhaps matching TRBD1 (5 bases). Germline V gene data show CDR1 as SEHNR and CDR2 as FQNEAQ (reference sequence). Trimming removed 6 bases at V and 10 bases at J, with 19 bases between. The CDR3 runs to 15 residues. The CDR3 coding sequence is TGTGCCAGCAGAGCAGGGACGGGCGCGAGGTCACCCCTCCACTTT. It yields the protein CASRAGTGARSPLHF.

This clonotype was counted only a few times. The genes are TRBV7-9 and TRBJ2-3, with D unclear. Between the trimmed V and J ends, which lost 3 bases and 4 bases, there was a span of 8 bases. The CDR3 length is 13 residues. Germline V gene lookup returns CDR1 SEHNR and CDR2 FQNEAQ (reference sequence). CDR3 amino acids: CASSFHSADTQYF. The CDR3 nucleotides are TGTGCCAGCAGCTTTCATTCGGCAGATACGCAGTATTTT.

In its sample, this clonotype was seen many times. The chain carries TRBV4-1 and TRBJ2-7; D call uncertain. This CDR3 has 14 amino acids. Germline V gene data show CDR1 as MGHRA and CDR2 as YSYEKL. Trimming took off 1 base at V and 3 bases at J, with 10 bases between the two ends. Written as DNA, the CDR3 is TGCGCCAGCAGCCAAGCAGAGATCAACTACGAGCAGTACTTC. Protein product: CASSQAEINYEQYF.

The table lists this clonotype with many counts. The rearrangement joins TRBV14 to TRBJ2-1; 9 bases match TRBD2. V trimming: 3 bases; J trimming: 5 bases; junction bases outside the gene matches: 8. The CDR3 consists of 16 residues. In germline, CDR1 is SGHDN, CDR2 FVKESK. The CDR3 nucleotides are TGTGCCAGCAGCCAGATGCTAGCGGGATTGGACAATGAGCAGTTCTTC. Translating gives CASSQMLAGLDNEQFF.

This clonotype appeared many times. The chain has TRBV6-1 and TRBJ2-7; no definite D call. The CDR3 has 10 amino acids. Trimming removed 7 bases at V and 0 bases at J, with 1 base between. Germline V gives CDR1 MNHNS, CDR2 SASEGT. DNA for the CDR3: TGTGCCAGCAACTCCTACGAGCAGTACTTC. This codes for CASNSYEQYF.

The CDR3 loop is CASSQLVESGDTQYF. The CDR3 DNA is TGCGCCAGCAGCCAATTAGTGGAGTCAGGGGATACGCAGTATTTT. This chain joins TRBV4-1 and TRBJ2-3, with D possibly matching TRBD1 (5 bases). V shed 2 bases and J shed 6 bases, with 15 bases lying between them. CDR3 length equals 15 residues. Germline CDR1 is MGHRA and CDR2 is YSYEKL.